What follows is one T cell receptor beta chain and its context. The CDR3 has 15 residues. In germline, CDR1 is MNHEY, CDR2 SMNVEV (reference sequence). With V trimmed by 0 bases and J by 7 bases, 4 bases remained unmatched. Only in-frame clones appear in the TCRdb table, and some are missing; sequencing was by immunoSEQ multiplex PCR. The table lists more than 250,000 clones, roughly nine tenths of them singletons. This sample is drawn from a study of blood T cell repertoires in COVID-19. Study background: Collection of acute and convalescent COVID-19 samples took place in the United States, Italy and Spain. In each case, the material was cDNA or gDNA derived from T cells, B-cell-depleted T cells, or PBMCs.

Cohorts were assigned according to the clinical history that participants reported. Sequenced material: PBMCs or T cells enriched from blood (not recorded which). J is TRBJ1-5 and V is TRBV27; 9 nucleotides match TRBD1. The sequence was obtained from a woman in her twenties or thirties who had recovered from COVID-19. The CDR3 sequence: CASSLSVTGGQPQHF. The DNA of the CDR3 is TGTGCCAGCAGTTTATCGGTGACAGGGGGACAGCCCCAGCATTTT.